This passage covers 9 T cell receptor beta chains from one sample sequenced in a study of T-cell reconstitution after alpha-beta-depleted transplantation in children (TCRdb year 2016). The treatment or condition label on this specimen signifies: allogeneic hematopoietic cell transplantation with graft depleted of TCRalphabeta T cells and CD19 B cells. The library was prepared using PCR. The listed sequencing device is Illumina HiSeq 2500. TCR library preparation used molecular barcoding, with unique molecular identifiers applied to normalize quantification of the TCRbeta repertoire. The public reads were run again by TCRdb, first through fastp at Q25 and then through MiXCR, and only productive beta chains were kept. CDR3 protein duplicates are merged, each entry listing the most common genes and DNA. This sample gives 550,000 to 800,000 distinct CDR3 sequences in total; around 13% of them show up just once. The ten top clones hold approximately 0.8% of the sample.

Material: PBMCs, obtained before TCRalphabeta/CD19-depleted stem cell transplant. These receptors all stem from a girl under 10 years old with congenital amegakaryocytic thrombocytopenia, due to receive a stem cell transplant.

This clonotype came up many times. The V and J genes are TRBV11-2 and TRBJ2-1; D gene ambiguous. V shed 3 bases and J shed 8 bases, with 8 bases lying between them. The CDR3 runs 12 residues. The germline CDR1 and CDR2 sequences are SGHAT and FQNNGV. The chain's CDR3 is CASSFHPDEQFF. The CDR3 region has the DNA TGTGCCAGCAGCTTCCATCCGGATGAGCAGTTCTTC.

V gene TRBV28 combines with J gene TRBJ2-7; 10 nucleotides line up with TRBD2. The CDR3 extends over 16 amino acids. Germline V gene lookup returns CDR1 MDHEN and CDR2 SYDVKM. V trimming: 5 bases; J trimming: 6 bases; junction bases outside the gene matches: 13. CDR3 region: CASSLPPLAGASEQYF. The DNA of the CDR3 is TGTGCCAGCAGTCTCCCCCCGCTAGCGGGAGCCTCCGAGCAGTACTTC.

This clonotype was seen many times. The chain uses TRBV20-1 and TRBJ2-2; D gene ambiguous. The germline V and J ends were trimmed by 6 bases and 5 bases, with 10 bases remaining between them. Looked up from germline, CDR1 is DFQATT and CDR2 is SNEGSKA (reference sequence). The CDR3 is 12 residues long. CDR3 in amino acids: CSAYHGTGELFF. The CDR3 DNA sequence: TGCAGTGCCTACCATGGAACCGGGGAGCTGTTTTTT.

The chain carries TRBV20-1 and TRBJ1-4; possible D gene TRBD1, 5 bases. The CDR3 is made up of 16 amino acids. Germline lookup yields CDR1 DFQATT and CDR2 SNEGSKA (reference sequence). Trimming took 0 bases from V and 0 from J, leaving 11 bases between them. The CDR3 region has the DNA TGCAGTGCTAGAGATATATCGGGGGCAACTAATGAAAAACTGTTTTTT. It specifies CSARDISGATNEKLFF.

This clonotype has just one count. CDR3 region: CATSRSLALGGVLTF. In nucleotides, the CDR3 is TGTGCCACCAGCAGAAGTCTAGCGCTAGGTGGGGTCCTGACTTTC. The genes are TRBV15 and TRBJ2-6; tentatively, D is TRBD2 (6 bases). Germline assignment: CDR1 LNHNV and CDR2 YYDKDF (reference sequence). This CDR3 region has 15 residues. V was clipped by 2 bases and J by 13 bases, with 18 bases between them.

This clonotype came up many times. The genes are TRBV5-6 and TRBJ2-3; TRBD1 is a possible D gene (5 bases). The germline V gene has CDR1 SGHDT and CDR2 YYEEEE. Trimming removed 0 bases at V and 8 bases at J, with 10 bases between. The CDR3 totals 13 residues. CDR3: CASSLVADTTQYF. CDR3 nucleotides: TGTGCCAGCAGCTTGGTCGCGGACACTACGCAGTATTTT. Looking up the rest from reference TRBV5-6 and TRBJ2-3 gives the full variable domain: DAGVTQSPTHLIKTRGQQVTLRCSPKSGHDTVSWYQQALGQGPQFIFQYYEEEERQRGNFPDRFSGHQFPNYSSELNVNALLLGDSALYLCASSLVADTTQYFGPGTRLTVL.

About this clonotype: Since a much larger clone is just one base distant, this may be a read error. The V call is TRBV12-3 or TRBV12-4, the J call TRBJ1-2, with 7 bases lining up with TRBD1. The CDR3 runs to 14 residues. The CDR3 nucleotides are TGTGCCAGCAGTTTAGGGGACAGTAACTATGGCGACACCTTC. This codes for CASSLGDSNYGDTF.

This clonotype was counted ten times or more. The CDR3 nucleotides read TGCAGTGCTAGGCTTAGCGGGAGGGCCTATGAGCAGTTCTTC. Translated, it gives CSARLSGRAYEQFF. The rearrangement uses TRBV20-1 and TRBJ2-1; 11 bases agree with TRBD2. This CDR3 is 14 amino acids long. CDR1 and CDR2 (germline): DFQATT, SNEGSKA (reference sequence). V trimming: 3 bases; J trimming: 8 bases; junction bases outside the gene matches: 6.

The chain has TRBV21-1 and TRBJ2-2; TRBD1 is taken as the D call from the table, unchecked against the DNA. TRBV21-1 is classified as a pseudogene. The CDR3 consists of 14 residues. The CDR3 sequence is CASSKKGRTGELFF. CDR3 coding DNA: TGTGCCAGCAGCAAAAAGGGGCGCACCGGGGAGCTGTTTTTT.